This entry lists 28 T cell receptor beta chains sequenced from one sample in a study of T cells after yellow fever vaccination. TCRdb called the 5' RACE reads again in MiXCR, with one record for every CDR3 protein. Of approximately 110,000 distinct CDR3 sequences listed, 8.4% are singletons. Specimen: CD8+ T cells sorted from PBMCs, collected 45 days after the yellow fever booster vaccination. The receptors derive from a man aged 30-40 years who received the YFV17D yellow fever vaccine.

This clonotype was seen a few times. The J gene is TRBJ2-5, the V gene TRBV14; D gene uncertain. Trimming stripped 4 bases from V and 1 base from J, with 13 bases between. The CDR3 is 15 residues long. CDR1 is SGHDN and CDR2 is FVKESK in the germline V gene. The CDR3 nucleotides read TGTGCCAGCAGCCCAGGTCTGGCGACCCAAGAGACCCAGTACTTC. It is translated as CASSPGLATQETQYF.

This clonotype was observed a handful of times. The DNA for the CDR3 is TGTGCCAGCAGCCACGGGGGGAGTAGCAATCAGCCCCAGCATTTT. The encoded protein is CASSHGGSSNQPQHF. The V gene is TRBV6-2 or TRBV6-3, the J gene TRBJ1-5, with D tentatively TRBD1 (5 bases). Germline assignment: CDR1 MNHEY and CDR2 SVGEGT. With 6 bases removed from V and 0 bases from J, the gap between germline ends came to 12 bases. This CDR3 comprises 15 residues.

This clonotype appeared many times. This chain links TRBV5-6 with TRBJ2-2; TRBD1 agrees at 9 bases. This CDR3 is 15 amino acids long. Germline V gene sequence: CDR1 SGHDT, CDR2 YYEEEE. Trimming took 5 bases from V and 6 from J; bases not matched to a gene: 8. The CDR3 DNA sequence: TGTGCCAGCAGGGGGAAGGACAGGGGCCCCGGGGAGCTGTTTTTT. Protein product: CASRGKDRGPGELFF.

This clonotype was seen ten or more times. V usage is TRBV20-1 and J usage is TRBJ2-1, with no clear D. The length of the CDR3 is 14 residues. Germline V lookup: CDR1 DFQATT, CDR2 SNEGSKA (reference sequence). V lost 3 bases, J lost 0 bases, and 9 bases lay in between. This CDR3 is CSASGSSSYNEQFF. CDR3 nucleotides: TGCAGTGCTAGCGGGTCGAGCTCCTACAATGAGCAGTTCTTC.

The table lists this clonotype with many counts. The chain has TRBV29-1 and TRBJ2-6, with 7 bases that match TRBD2. Looked up from germline, CDR1 is SQVTM and CDR2 is ANQGSEA. This CDR3 is built from 14 residues. J gave up 0 bases and V 6 bases, and 2 bases lay outside the gene matches. In DNA form, the CDR3 reads TGCAGCGTGGGGGGGTTCTCTGGGGCCAACGTCCTGACTTTC. This gives the protein CSVGGFSGANVLTF.

This clonotype was seen ten or more times. The V gene is TRBV12-3 or TRBV12-4, the J gene TRBJ2-1, with unresolved D. The CDR3 length is 13 residues. V was pared by 7 bases and J by 7 bases, with 14 bases between. CDR3 loop: CASTLSRMNEQFF. As DNA, the CDR3 is TGTGCCAGCACCTTGAGTAGAATGAATGAGCAGTTCTTC.

This sequence joins TRBV11-2 and TRBJ2-7; 13 positions agree with TRBD2. Germline V gene data show CDR1 as SGHAT and CDR2 as FQNNGV. The CDR3 contains 19 residues. The J segment lost 2 bases and the V segment lost 5 bases, leaving 15 bases of the junction unmatched. CDR3: CASSHRPGTSGIMAYEQYF. The CDR3 DNA is TGTGCCAGCAGCCATAGACCGGGGACTAGCGGGATAATGGCCTACGAGCAGTACTTC.

This clonotype was found many times. CDR3 region: CASRGTYNEQFF. The CDR3 DNA is TGTGCCAGCAGGGGCACCTACAATGAGCAGTTCTTC. This chain links TRBV7-9 with TRBJ2-1; D not resolved. Germline V CDR1 and CDR2: SEHNR, FQNEAQ (reference sequence). Trimming shortened V by 6 bases and J by 2 bases, and 5 bases separated the two germline ends. The CDR3 contains 12 residues.

This clonotype appeared many times. The chain employs TRBV27 and TRBJ2-1, with 9 bases aligning to TRBD2. The CDR3 has 19 residues. J lost 7 bases, V lost 2 bases, and 18 bases had no gene match. CDR1 is MNHEY, CDR2 SMNVEV, per germline (reference sequence). CDR3 sequence: CASSLTWGSAGGPLNEQFF. The CDR3, as DNA: TGTGCCAGCAGTTTAACATGGGGCAGTGCGGGAGGGCCCTTAAATGAGCAGTTCTTC.

This clonotype came up many times. The chain combines TRBV4-3 with TRBJ2-3; 7 positions match TRBD2. Germline V lookup: CDR1 LGHNA, CDR2 YSLEER. V shed 1 base and J 6 bases; nucleotides not matched to a gene: 19. The CDR3 contains 19 residues. The CDR3 region is CASSQGTQPPSGRADTQYF. The DNA of the CDR3 is TGCGCCAGCAGCCAAGGGACCCAACCACCTAGCGGAAGAGCCGATACGCAGTATTTT.

This clonotype was detected many times. The V gene is TRBV3-1, the J gene TRBJ2-2; D remains unclear. CDR1 is LGHDT, CDR2 YNNKEL, per germline (reference sequence). Trimming cost V 1 base and J 6 bases, with 12 bases left between them. The CDR3 contains 15 residues. The CDR3 bases are TGTGCCAGCAGCCAAGTTCAGTTGAAGGCCGGGGAGCTGTTTTTT. The encoded protein is CASSQVQLKAGELFF.

This chain connects TRBV6-2 or TRBV6-3 to TRBJ2-2, with D maybe TRBD2 (6 bases). Germline assignment: CDR1 MNHEY and CDR2 SVGEGT. The V end was cut by 7 bases, the J end by 3 bases, with 12 bases between. CDR3 length: 14 residues. The CDR3 sequence is CASISRDYTGELFF. CDR3 sequence (DNA): TGTGCCAGCATCTCCCGGGACTACACCGGGGAGCTGTTTTTT.

This clonotype was picked up many times. The CDR3 protein is CSASGGKEADTQYF. DNA for the CDR3: TGCAGTGCTAGTGGCGGGAAGGAAGCAGATACGCAGTATTTT. The chain links TRBV20-1 to TRBJ2-3, with D possibly being TRBD2 (6 bases). The germline V gene encodes CDR1 DFQATT and CDR2 SNEGSKA (reference sequence). The CDR3 extends over 14 amino acids. V was shortened by 3 bases and J by 4 bases, with 14 bases between the two germline ends.

This clonotype came up many times. The chain joins TRBV10-2 to TRBJ2-7; D gene uncertain. Per germline, CDR1 WSHSY and CDR2 SAAADI. CDR3 size: 13 residues. Trimming cost V 6 bases and J 3 bases, with 12 bases left between them. The chain's CDR3 is CASSPQVVYEQYF. CDR3 bases: TGCGCCAGCAGCCCTCAGGTAGTCTACGAGCAGTACTTC.

This clonotype appeared many times. V usage is TRBV20-1 and J usage is TRBJ2-1; TRBD1 might be the D (8 bases). The CDR3 is 13 amino acids. V lost 6 bases and J 9 bases, leaving 18 bases between the germline ends. Germline V gene lookup returns CDR1 DFQATT and CDR2 SNEGSKA (reference sequence). The CDR3 sequence is CSADREGRREQFF. The CDR3 bases are TGCAGTGCGGACAGGGAGGGGAGGCGTGAGCAGTTCTTC.

To note about this clonotype: A read error may account for a junction end that differs from germline. The J gene is TRBJ2-2, the V gene TRBV12-3 or TRBV12-4, with D perhaps matching TRBD2 (5 bases). CDR3 size: 18 residues. The CDR3 DNA reads TGTGCCTGCAGTTTAGCGTGGGCAATAGCGCCGAACACCGGGGAGCTGTTTTTT. It codes for CACSLAWAIAPNTGELFF.

In this sample, this clonotype turned up many times. This rearrangement joins TRBV29-1 to TRBJ2-7; 7 nucleotides agree with TRBD2. Germline V gene data show CDR1 as SQVTM and CDR2 as ANQGSEA. V dropped 1 base and J dropped 4; count of bases not matched to a gene: 13. The CDR3 is 16 residues long. CDR3 loop: CSVEGDEPSGKYEQYF. In DNA, the CDR3 is TGCAGCGTTGAAGGGGACGAGCCTAGCGGCAAATACGAGCAGTACTTC.

This clonotype was seen ten or more times. The V call is TRBV7-2, the J call TRBJ2-1; 10 bases align to TRBD2. Per germline, CDR1 SGHTA and CDR2 FQGNSA. With V trimmed by 1 base and J by 7 bases, 7 bases remained unmatched. The CDR3 is 16 residues long. The CDR3 coding sequence is TGTGCCAGCAGCTTAGGGGCTAGCGGGAGTACGAATGAGCAGTTCTTC. Its translation is CASSLGASGSTNEQFF. The full variable domain, rest sourced from reference TRBV7-2 and TRBJ2-1, is GAGVSQSPSNKVTEKGKDVELRCDPISGHTALYWYRQSLGQGLEFLIYFQGNSAPDKSGLPSDRFSAERTGGSVSTLTIQRTQQEDSAVYLCASSLGASGSTNEQFFGPGTRLTVL.

Only a few counts were recorded for this clonotype. This sequence joins TRBV15 and TRBJ2-7; TRBD2 is a possible D gene (6 bases). V was clipped by 5 bases and J by 4 bases, with 15 bases between them. CDR1 is LNHNV and CDR2 is YYDKDF in the germline V gene (reference sequence). The CDR3 sequence is 14 residues long. The CDR3 loop is CATSRAPGVYEQYF. The CDR3 DNA sequence: TGTGCCACCAGCCGAGCACCGGGGGTGTACGAGCAGTACTTC.

This clonotype was counted ten times or more. This sequence joins TRBV4-3 and TRBJ2-5; possible D gene TRBD2, 5 bases. The CDR3 consists of 15 residues. The V gene's germline CDR1 is LGHNA and CDR2 YSLEER. V dropped 0 bases and J dropped 5 bases, with 13 bases sitting between them. The CDR3 sequence: CASSQERLRGETQYF. CDR3 DNA: TGCGCCAGCAGCCAAGAGCGTTTACGAGGGGAGACCCAGTACTTC.

This clonotype was detected a few times. J is TRBJ2-2 and V is TRBV7-2, with D possibly TRBD2 on 6 matching bases. V gave up 4 bases and J gave up 10 bases, with 13 bases separating them. CDR1 is SGHTA and CDR2 is FQGNSA in the germline V gene. CDR3 length: 13 amino acids. The CDR3 sequence: CASSSPSREELFF. The CDR3 DNA sequence: TGTGCCAGCAGCTCACCCTCGCGGGAGGAGCTGTTTTTT. The full variable domain, rest sourced from reference TRBV7-2 and TRBJ2-2, is GAGVSQSPSNKVTEKGKDVELRCDPISGHTALYWYRQSLGQGLEFLIYFQGNSAPDKSGLPSDRFSAERTGGSVSTLTIQRTQQEDSAVYLCASSSPSREELFFGEGSRLTVL.

The chain links TRBV5-4 to TRBJ1-2; 8 bases agree with TRBD1. Losses at the gene ends were 7 bases for V and 6 bases for J; bases not matched to a gene: 8. The CDR3 consists of 13 residues. Germline CDR1 reads SGHNT; CDR2 reads YYREEE (reference sequence). The CDR3 loop reads CASALDRGNGYTF. CDR3 sequence (DNA): TGTGCCAGCGCCCTCGACAGGGGCAATGGCTACACCTTC.

In its sample, this clonotype was seen many times. This rearrangement joins TRBV27 to TRBJ1-2; 8 nucleotides align to TRBD1. Germline CDR1 is MNHEY and CDR2 is SMNVEV (reference sequence). V gave up 4 bases and J gave up 5 bases; unmatched junction bases: 9. The CDR3 has 15 residues. DNA of the CDR3: TGTGCCAGCAGTTCGGTGGACAGGGACGATTATGGCTACACCTTC. As protein: CASSSVDRDDYGYTF.

A few counts support this clonotype. The CDR3: CASRPGRPGELFF. The DNA for the CDR3 is TGTGCCAGCAGGCCGGGGAGACCCGGGGAGCTGTTTTTT. V is TRBV27 and J is TRBJ2-2, with a weak D call TRBD2 (5 bases). CDR1 and CDR2 from the germline V gene are MNHEY and SMNVEV (reference sequence). The germline V and J ends were trimmed by 6 bases and 6 bases, with 11 bases remaining between them. This CDR3 region has 13 residues.

This clonotype was counted ten times or more. The J gene is TRBJ2-7, the V gene TRBV5-1; TRBD1 agrees at 7 bases. This CDR3 is 15 amino acids long. V dropped 0 bases and J dropped 6; count of bases not matched to a gene: 9. Germline loops: CDR1 SGHRS, CDR2 YFSETQ. For the CDR3, the DNA is TGCGCCAGCAGCTTGGCAGGACAGGAACGCCTCGAGCAGTACTTC. Translated, it gives CASSLAGQERLEQYF. Full variable domain (outside the CDR3, taken from reference TRBV5-1 and TRBJ2-7): KAGVTQTPRYLIKTRGQQVTLSCSPISGHRSVSWYQQTPGQGLQFLFEYFSETQRNKGNFPGRFSGRQFSNSRSEMNVSTLELGDSALYLCASSLAGQERLEQYFGPGTRLTVT.

The table lists this clonotype with many counts. The rearrangement joins TRBV12-3 or TRBV12-4 to TRBJ2-7; D is possibly TRBD1 (6 bases). The CDR3 has 13 amino acids. The V and J ends lost 6 bases and 1 base respectively, with 10 bases between them. The CDR3 spells CASRATGSYEQYF. The CDR3 DNA reads TGTGCCAGCAGGGCGACAGGTTCCTACGAGCAGTACTTC.

This clonotype was observed a few times. The CDR3 DNA reads TGTGCCAGCAGACTCCGGGGTTTGGCCTACGAGCAGTACTTC. This codes for CASRLRGLAYEQYF. The genes are TRBV6-4 and TRBJ2-7, with D perhaps matching TRBD2 (5 bases). Germline CDR1 MRHNA, CDR2 SNTAGT. This CDR3 spans 14 amino acids. Trimming cost V 6 bases and J 2 bases, with 14 bases left between them.

This clonotype was picked up a small number of times. The chain has TRBV7-8 and TRBJ2-1, with TRBD2 matching over 8 bases. With V trimmed by 1 base and J by 2 bases, 7 bases remained unmatched. The length of the CDR3 is 17 residues. The V gene's germline CDR1 is SGHVS and CDR2 FQNEAQ. The CDR3, as DNA: TGTGCCAGCAGCTTAGGCCCAGCGGGAGTCCCCTACAATGAGCAGTTCTTC. Protein: CASSLGPAGVPYNEQFF.